These 23 T cell receptor beta chains came from one sample sequenced in a study of T cell repertoires in cytomegalovirus infection. These receptors are not linked to any known antigen. TCRdb used MiXCR to reprocess the reads, holding one entry per CDR3 protein. The data show about half a million distinct CDR3 sequences, with roughly 43% seen just once and roughly two fifths held by the top ten. The input for sequencing was cultured PBMCs, taken from culture after CMV antigen stimulation. These receptors all stem from a human donor in good health (CMV status not recorded). Some clones in this sample may be carry-over from other donors' samples.

The chain combines TRBV7-9 with TRBJ2-5; no clear D gene. The CDR3 contains 15 residues. In germline, CDR1 is SEHNR, CDR2 FQNEAQ (reference sequence). V dropped 5 bases and J dropped 5 bases, with 18 bases sitting between them. CDR3 nucleotide sequence: TGTGCCAGCAGCCCCGGCCAGCATCCTTGGGAGACCCAGTACTTC. Encoded protein: CASSPGQHPWETQYF.

This clonotype occurred a few times. The V call is TRBV19, the J call TRBJ1-2; D is unclear. The V and J ends lost 3 bases and 6 bases respectively, with 14 bases between them. Germline-derived CDR1 and CDR2 are LNHDA and SQIVND (reference sequence). The CDR3 runs to 14 residues. CDR3 amino acids: CASSMMVGWDGYTF. CDR3 in DNA: TGTGCCAGTAGTATGATGGTAGGATGGGATGGCTACACCTTC.

The chain couples TRBV7-2 to TRBJ1-1; D gene ambiguous. CDR3 length: 12 amino acids. Germline lookup yields CDR1 SGHTA and CDR2 FQGNSA. V lost 5 bases and J 5 bases, leaving 9 bases between the germline ends. The CDR3: CASSPEWTEAFF. CDR3 coding DNA: TGTGCCAGCAGCCCAGAGTGGACTGAAGCTTTCTTT.

The chain links TRBV20-1 to TRBJ2-1, with TRBD2 matching 8 bases. With 2 bases clipped from V and 0 bases from J, the junction kept 3 bases outside the gene matches. CDR3 length equals 15 residues. Germline lookup yields CDR1 DFQATT and CDR2 SNEGSKA (reference sequence). The CDR3 here is CSARLAGRSYNEQFF. CDR3 nucleotide sequence: TGCAGTGCTAGATTAGCGGGACGCTCCTACAATGAGCAGTTCTTC.

This clonotype appeared once. The chain has TRBV20-1 and TRBJ2-5; D may be TRBD2 (5 bases). Per the germline V gene, CDR1 is DFQATT and CDR2 is SNEGSKA (reference sequence). The germline V and J ends were trimmed by 0 bases and 4 bases, with 18 bases remaining between them. The CDR3 consists of 16 residues. The CDR3 region is CSARDNGVFPRETQYF. The CDR3 region has the DNA TGCAGTGCTAGAGATAACGGGGTCTTCCCCCGAGAGACCCAGTACTTC.

The gene calls are TRBV6-7 and TRBJ1-2; D gene uncertain. TRBV6-7 is noted as an ORF with a role that remains uncertain. V was cut by 2 bases and J by 1 base, with 14 bases left in between. The CDR3 covers 16 residues. The CDR3 is CASSYPSKTLNYGYTF. CDR3 coding DNA: TGTGCCAGCAGTTACCCATCCAAGACACTTAACTATGGCTACACCTTC.

The rearrangement joins TRBV12-3 or TRBV12-4 to TRBJ2-7, with D maybe TRBD2 (5 bases). The CDR3 sequence is 12 residues long. The V and J ends lost 8 bases and 7 bases respectively, with 15 bases between them. CDR3 protein: CASQTGSREQYF. CDR3 DNA: TGTGCCAGCCAGACGGGGTCCCGGGAGCAGTACTTC.

This chain uses TRBV7-2 with TRBJ1-1; 8 bases match TRBD1. Germline CDR1 SGHTA, CDR2 FQGNSA. There are 12 residues in the CDR3. Unmatched junction bases numbered 5, after V lost 6 bases and J lost 8 bases. CDR3 nucleotides: TGTGCCAGCAGACTCGACAGGGGCGAAGCTTTCTTT. This codes for CASRLDRGEAFF. The entire variable domain, with the rest obtained from reference TRBV7-2 and TRBJ1-1, is as follows: GAGVSQSPSNKVTEKGKDVELRCDPISGHTALYWYRQSLGQGLEFLIYFQGNSAPDKSGLPSDRFSAERTGGSVSTLTIQRTQQEDSAVYLCASRLDRGEAFFGQGTRLTVV.

The V and J genes are TRBV7-9 and TRBJ1-2, with unresolved D. CDR1 is SEHNR, CDR2 FQNEAQ, per germline (reference sequence). V gave up 5 bases and J gave up 9 bases, with 7 bases separating them. The CDR3 totals 10 residues. The CDR3 DNA reads TGTGCCAGCAGCACGGCTAGCTACACCTTC. It specifies CASSTASYTF. The full variable domain, in which reference TRBV7-9 and TRBJ1-2 provide the parts outside the CDR3, is DTGVSQNPRHKITKRGQNVTFRCDPISEHNRLYWYRQTLGQGPEFLTYFQNEAQLEKSRLLSDRFSAERPKGSFSTLEIQRTEQGDSAMYLCASSTASYTFGSGTRLTVV.

The chain couples TRBV7-2 to TRBJ1-6; D remains ambiguous. Germline CDR1 reads SGHTA; CDR2 reads FQGNSA. The ends were cut back, 4 bases at V and 11 bases at J, with 12 bases in the middle. The CDR3 spans 13 residues. CDR3 region: CASSSLGGTPLHF. CDR3 bases: TGTGCCAGCAGCTCGCTGGGTGGAACACCCCTCCACTTT.

The chain uses TRBV7-2 and TRBJ2-3; possibly TRBD2 for D (6 bases). The germline gives CDR1 SGHTA, CDR2 FQGNSA. Trimming removed 1 base at V and 2 bases at J, with 13 bases between. This CDR3 has 16 amino acids. CDR3 region: CASSLGRGPTTDTQYF. The CDR3 DNA is TGTGCCAGCAGCTTAGGGCGGGGACCTACCACAGATACGCAGTATTTT.

The table lists this clonotype with a few counts. CDR3 DNA: TGTGCCTGGAGTGACCCCCCTAGCGGCTATGGCTACACCTTC. The encoded protein is CAWSDPPSGYGYTF. The chain employs TRBV30 and TRBJ1-2; no clear D. CDR3 length equals 14 residues. Germline V gene data show CDR1 as GTSNPN and CDR2 as SVGIG (reference sequence). Trimming removed 1 base at V and 4 bases at J, with 13 bases between.

There are a few counts of this clonotype. This sequence joins TRBV7-2 and TRBJ2-1; D uncertain. The CDR3 totals 12 residues. CDR1 SGHTA and CDR2 FQGNSA come from the germline V gene. The ends were cut back, 1 base at V and 8 bases at J, with 6 bases in the middle. The DNA of the CDR3 is TGTGCCAGCAGCTTAGGTGCCGATGAGCAGTTCTTC. Translated: CASSLGADEQFF.

This clonotype was seen only a few times. V usage is TRBV6-6 and J usage is TRBJ2-1, with 12 positions matching TRBD2. This CDR3 has 15 amino acids. V shed 5 bases and J 7 bases; nucleotides not matched to a gene: 6. Germline lookup yields CDR1 MNHNY and CDR2 SVGAGI (reference sequence). CDR3 loop: CASSTLAGGWNEQFF. The DNA of the CDR3 is TGTGCCAGCAGTACCCTAGCGGGGGGGTGGAATGAGCAGTTCTTC.

Only a few counts were recorded for this clonotype. The chain employs TRBV11-2 and TRBJ2-2; 8 bases map to TRBD2. CDR3 size: 17 residues. CDR1 is SGHAT and CDR2 is FQNNGV in the germline V gene. After removal of 3 bases from V and 4 bases from J, the junction contained 10 bases not matched to a gene. CDR3 DNA sequence: TGTGCCAGCAGCTTCCCTATAGCGGGACTCGGCACCGGGGAGCTGTTTTTT. Amino acids: CASSFPIAGLGTGELFF.

CDR3 DNA sequence: TGTGCCAGCAGACGACTAGCGGGGGATCCCACAGATACGCAGTATTTT. Translated: CASRRLAGDPTDTQYF. The chain combines TRBV6-6 with TRBJ2-3, with 12 bases that match TRBD2. The CDR3 is 16 residues long. The V gene's germline CDR1 is MNHNY and CDR2 SVGAGI (reference sequence). With 6 bases clipped from V and 2 bases from J, the junction kept 6 bases outside the gene matches.

This clonotype was seen only a few times. The chain combines TRBV12-3 or TRBV12-4 with TRBJ2-7, with 8 bases that match TRBD1. V trimming: 5 bases; J trimming: 4 bases; junction bases outside the gene matches: 13. This CDR3 is built from 16 residues. This chain's CDR3 is CASSLSRRTGKYEQYF. The CDR3 coding sequence is TGTGCCAGCAGTCTATCAAGGCGGACAGGGAAATACGAGCAGTACTTC.

V and J are TRBV12-3 or TRBV12-4 and TRBJ2-1; 8 bases are a match to TRBD1. The CDR3 consists of 13 residues. Germline trimming cut 6 bases from V and 8 bases from J; bases unmatched to any gene: 6. The CDR3 is CASSPDRGHEQFF. The CDR3 DNA follows: TGTGCCAGCAGCCCAGACAGGGGCCATGAGCAGTTCTTC.

V is TRBV11-3 and J is TRBJ2-1; D ambiguous. Germline V gene data show CDR1 as SGHNT and CDR2 as YENEEA. Trimming pared 5 bases from V and 0 bases from J, leaving 11 bases between. CDR3 length equals 15 residues. The CDR3 nucleotides are TGTGCCAGCAGCCCGACACCTCACTCCTACAATGAGCAGTTCTTC. It is translated as CASSPTPHSYNEQFF.

This clonotype was seen a few times. The rearrangement joins TRBV12-3 or TRBV12-4 to TRBJ1-3; 9 positions match TRBD1. This CDR3 has 15 residues. V shed 5 bases, J shed 4 bases, and the junction held 6 bases outside the gene matches. CDR3 DNA sequence: TGTGCCAGCAGTACCCGGACAGGGGCGGGAAACACCATATATTTT. This encodes CASSTRTGAGNTIYF.

The table lists this clonotype with a few counts. The J gene is TRBJ2-5, the V gene TRBV20-1; D not resolved. Trimming removed 2 bases from V and 5 bases from J, with 12 bases in between. Germline V lookup: CDR1 DFQATT, CDR2 SNEGSKA (reference sequence). This CDR3 is 13 amino acids long. The CDR3 sequence is CSARPPTRETQYF. The CDR3 DNA follows: TGCAGTGCTAGACCACCGACACGGGAGACCCAGTACTTC.

The chain couples TRBV12-3 or TRBV12-4 to TRBJ2-7; D perhaps matches TRBD1 (5 bases). This CDR3 spans 14 amino acids. Trimming removed 3 bases at V and 3 bases at J, with 12 bases between. The CDR3 region is CASSLAGPDYEQYF. The CDR3 nucleotides read TGTGCCAGCAGTTTGGCAGGGCCCGACTACGAGCAGTACTTC.

The rearrangement joins TRBV12-3 or TRBV12-4 to TRBJ1-1; 7 nucleotides align to TRBD1. CDR3 length equals 16 residues. Unmatched junction bases numbered 7, after V lost 3 bases and J lost 0 bases. The CDR3: CASSFRTGPMNTEAFF. As DNA, the CDR3 is TGTGCCAGCAGTTTTAGGACAGGTCCCATGAACACTGAAGCTTTCTTT.